Listed here are 26 T cell receptor beta chains from one sample, sequenced in a study of patients and donors after allogeneic stem cell transplantation. Via MiXCR, TCRdb re-called the RT-PCR reads, giving one row per CDR3 protein. The top ten clones hold 2.6% of a sample with approximately 88,000 distinct CDR3 sequences, approximately 5% of them seen once. Sample: blood, either unsorted or a sorted T cell fraction (not recorded which). All receptors derive from a human donor who was either an allogeneic HSCT recipient or a stem cell or donor lymphocyte infusion donor (not recorded which). It is not recorded whose cells these are; they may come from a transplant donor.

This clonotype showed up many times. The rearrangement links TRBV3-1 to TRBJ1-6; tentatively, D is TRBD1 (6 bases). V lost 6 bases and J lost 7, with 16 bases in between. Per the germline V gene, CDR1 is LGHDT and CDR2 is YNNKEL (reference sequence). The CDR3 is 15 amino acids. The CDR3 bases are TGTGCCAGCAGTCTACAACAGGGCGGGAATTCACCCCTCCACTTT. It translates to CASSLQQGGNSPLHF.

This clonotype was detected many times. This chain uses TRBV3-1 with TRBJ1-6; D is perhaps TRBD1 (6 bases). CDR1 LGHDT and CDR2 YNNKEL come from the germline V gene (reference sequence). The length of the CDR3 is 15 residues. V was cut by 3 bases and J by 5 bases, with 11 bases left in between. CDR3 coding DNA: TGTGCCAGCAGCCACACCCGGGACAATAATTCACCCCTCCACTTT. As protein: CASSHTRDNNSPLHF.

This clonotype was counted a few times. The chain recombines TRBV27 with TRBJ2-5, with D maybe TRBD2 (7 bases). Trimming removed 5 bases from V and 3 bases from J, with 19 bases in between. This CDR3 contains 16 residues. Germline CDR1 and CDR2: MNHEY and SMNVEV (reference sequence). As DNA, the CDR3 is TGTGCCAGCAGTCCCTCATGGGGAGGGGGGGAAGAGACCCAGTACTTC. Its protein is CASSPSWGGGEETQYF.

This clonotype has a count of ten or more. This chain uses TRBV5-1 with TRBJ2-1; 10 positions agree with TRBD1. The CDR3 covers 15 residues. V dropped 4 bases and J dropped 2; count of bases not matched to a gene: 3. Per the germline V gene, CDR1 is SGHRS and CDR2 is YFSETQ. The CDR3 DNA sequence: TGCGCCAGCAGCCGGGGACAGGGGACCTACAATGAGCAGTTCTTC. It specifies CASSRGQGTYNEQFF.

This clonotype was seen repeatedly, ten times or more. The chain employs TRBV25-1 and TRBJ2-1; TRBD2 aligns across 11 bases. Germline CDR1 MGHDK, CDR2 SYGVNS. J gave up 7 bases and V 5 bases, and 4 bases lay outside the gene matches. The CDR3 contains 14 residues. The CDR3 here is CASSIAGGRNEQFF. CDR3 sequence (DNA): TGTGCCAGCAGTATAGCGGGGGGGCGGAATGAGCAGTTCTTC.

At least ten counts were recorded for this clonotype. The CDR3 sequence is CASSLVARTEAFF. CDR3 nucleotides: TGTGCCAGCAGCCTGGTGGCCAGGACTGAAGCTTTCTTT. The chain combines TRBV28 with TRBJ1-1; D not resolved. From germline, CDR1 is MDHEN and CDR2 SYDVKM. The CDR3 loop spans 13 amino acids. Trimming cost V 6 bases and J 5 bases, with 13 bases left between them.

With regard to this clonotype: One end of the junction does not line up with germline, which may come from a read error. The genes are TRBV18 and TRBJ2-5; D possibly uses TRBD1 or TRBD2 (6 bases each). The CDR3 length is 14 residues. Germline V gene data show CDR1 as KGHSH and CDR2 as LQKENI. The CDR3 DNA reads as TGTGCCAGCTCACCAAAAGGGGGAGGAGAGTCCCAGTACTTC. Its translation: CASSPKGGGESQYF.

This clonotype was counted a few times. The V and J genes are TRBV7-3 and TRBJ1-1; D gene ambiguous. The CDR3 runs to 13 residues. V lost 5 bases, J lost 1 base, and 8 bases lay in between. The V gene's germline CDR1 is SGHTA and CDR2 FQGTGA. The DNA of the CDR3 is TGTGCCAGCAGCCAGCACGCGAACACTGAAGCTTTCTTT. The encoded protein is CASSQHANTEAFF.

This clonotype was observed a few times. This chain connects TRBV19 to TRBJ1-1; D might be TRBD1 (6 bases). Germline CDR1 is LNHDA and CDR2 is SQIVND (reference sequence). The V end was cut by 3 bases, the J end by 2 bases, with 13 bases between. CDR3 length equals 15 residues. The CDR3 sequence is CASSMWGRINTEAFF. CDR3 sequence (DNA): TGTGCCAGTAGTATGTGGGGGCGAATTAACACTGAAGCTTTCTTT.

This clonotype was detected ten times or more. V gene TRBV6-1 combines with J gene TRBJ2-3; weak D call: TRBD1 (6 bases). The CDR3 is 13 residues long. Trimming shortened V by 6 bases and J by 2 bases, and 9 bases separated the two germline ends. CDR1 and CDR2 (germline): MNHNS, SASEGT. Here the CDR3 reads CASSGQNTDTQYF. The CDR3 bases are TGTGCCAGCAGCGGACAGAACACAGATACGCAGTATTTT.

As DNA, the CDR3 is TGTGCCAGTAGTATAGTTCCCCCGCAGGGCTACACCTTC. It yields the protein CASSIVPPQGYTF. The V call is TRBV19, the J call TRBJ1-2; D not certain. Per the germline V gene, CDR1 is LNHDA and CDR2 is SQIVND (reference sequence). The CDR3 sequence is 13 residues long. Trimming shortened V by 1 base and J by 8 bases, and 11 bases separated the two germline ends.

The chain is built from TRBV4-1 and TRBJ1-1; tentatively, D is TRBD1 (6 bases). Trimming removed 1 base from V and 4 bases from J, with 16 bases in between. CDR3 length: 16 amino acids. Germline V gives CDR1 MGHRA, CDR2 YSYEKL. CDR3 in amino acids: CASSQVSGRGGTEAFF. In DNA form, the CDR3 reads TGCGCCAGCAGCCAAGTGTCGGGGCGAGGGGGCACTGAAGCTTTCTTT.

This clonotype was seen many times. This rearrangement joins TRBV10-3 to TRBJ2-2; D gene ambiguous. Looked up from germline, CDR1 is ENHRY and CDR2 is SYGVKD. Trimming stripped 0 bases from V and 1 base from J, with 6 bases between. The CDR3 loop spans 15 amino acids. CDR3 bases: TGTGCCATCAGTGAGTCGAAAGGGAACACCGGGGAGCTGTTTTTT. This sequence encodes CAISESKGNTGELFF.

This clonotype was detected a few times. V is TRBV7-3 and J is TRBJ2-1; 7 bases fit TRBD1. This CDR3 contains 13 residues. Germline-derived CDR1 and CDR2 are SGHTA and FQGTGA. Trimming at V came to 4 bases and at J to 6 bases, leaving 3 bases not matched to a gene. CDR3 in amino acids: CASSSYRGNEQFF. CDR3 in DNA: TGTGCCAGCAGCTCCTACAGGGGCAATGAGCAGTTCTTC.

In nucleotides, the CDR3 is TGTGCCAGCAGTTATCAGGTGGCGCGGAGCTACGAGCAGTACTTC. Translating gives CASSYQVARSYEQYF. V usage is TRBV6-5 and J usage is TRBJ2-7; D unresolved. Trimming removed 3 bases from V and 3 bases from J, with 15 bases in between. The CDR3 extends over 15 amino acids. CDR1 is MNHEY and CDR2 is SVGAGI in the germline V gene.

This clonotype has a count of ten or more. The V and J genes are TRBV18 and TRBJ2-1, with 11 bases identical to TRBD2. V dropped 2 bases and J dropped 6; count of bases not matched to a gene: 6. In germline, CDR1 is KGHSH, CDR2 LQKENI. The CDR3 spans 16 residues. This CDR3 is CASSPSLAGGGNEQFF. CDR3 nucleotide sequence: TGTGCCAGCTCACCATCGCTAGCGGGAGGCGGCAATGAGCAGTTCTTC.

This clonotype appeared many times. The chain recombines TRBV5-4 with TRBJ1-1; D unresolved. Germline V gene sequence: CDR1 SGHNT, CDR2 YYREEE (reference sequence). The CDR3 has 14 amino acids. The V and J ends lost 0 bases and 2 bases respectively, with 8 bases between them. In DNA, the CDR3 is TGTGCCAGCAGCTTGGCCCGGGCCAACACTGAAGCTTTCTTT. Its protein product is CASSLARANTEAFF. Full variable domain (outside the CDR3, taken from reference TRBV5-4 and TRBJ1-1): ETGVTQSPTHLIKTRGQQVTLRCSSQSGHNTVSWYQQALGQGPQFIFQYYREEENGRGNFPPRFSGLQFPNYSSELNVNALELDDSALYLCASSLARANTEAFFGQGTRLTVV.

This clonotype occurred many times. The V call is TRBV11-1, the J call TRBJ1-1, with TRBD1 matching 9 bases. Germline V gives CDR1 SGHAT, CDR2 FQDESV (reference sequence). V lost 1 base, J lost 0 bases, and 12 bases stayed unmatched. There are 19 residues in the CDR3. The CDR3 nucleotides read TGTGCCAGCAGCTTAGGGGGACAGGGATTAGGGCCGATGAACACTGAAGCTTTCTTT. As protein: CASSLGGQGLGPMNTEAFF.

This clonotype was picked up many times. The V gene is TRBV6-1, the J gene TRBJ2-4, with unresolved D. V gave up 9 bases and J gave up 0 bases, with 12 bases separating them. The CDR3 has 14 amino acids. CDR1 and CDR2 from the germline V gene are MNHNS and SASEGT. The CDR3 here is CASLISIAKNIQYF. Written as DNA, the CDR3 is TGTGCCAGTCTTATAAGTATAGCCAAAAACATTCAGTACTTC.

J is TRBJ1-2 and V is TRBV5-1; 9 bases agree with TRBD1. V was clipped by 6 bases and J by 8 bases; unmatched bases: 14. The germline V gene encodes CDR1 SGHRS and CDR2 YFSETQ. This CDR3 has 15 amino acids. The CDR3 DNA reads TGCGCCAGCACCCTGGCTGGGGGACAGGGATACGGCTACACCTTC. This encodes CASTLAGGQGYGYTF.

In its sample, this clonotype was seen many times. The chain recombines TRBV4-2 with TRBJ2-3; D uncertain. Germline V CDR1 and CDR2: LGHNA, YNFKEQ. Trimming took off 0 bases at V and 0 bases at J, with 10 bases between the two ends. The CDR3 covers 16 residues. The chain's CDR3 is CASSQETVSSTDTQYF. Written as DNA, the CDR3 is TGTGCCAGCAGCCAAGAAACGGTCTCTAGCACAGATACGCAGTATTTT.

This clonotype has at least ten counts. This chain uses TRBV2 with TRBJ1-2; no reliable D call. There are 11 residues in the CDR3. CDR1 is SNHLY and CDR2 is FYNNEI in the germline V gene. V was pared by 7 bases and J by 2 bases, with 5 bases between. This CDR3 is CASKSNYGYTF. CDR3 DNA: TGTGCCAGCAAATCCAACTATGGCTACACCTTC.

V is TRBV10-3 and J is TRBJ2-5; 9 positions match TRBD2. Germline V gene lookup returns CDR1 ENHRY and CDR2 SYGVKD. The CDR3 length is 15 residues. CDR3 sequence (DNA): TGTGCGATCGCCCCCAGCGGGGGGCCACTGGAGACCCAGTACTTC. This encodes CAIAPSGGPLETQYF.

This clonotype has ten or more counts. The chain is built from TRBV12-3 or TRBV12-4 and TRBJ2-1, with a weak D call TRBD1 (5 bases). There are 12 residues in the CDR3. V was shortened by 11 bases and J by 2 bases, with 10 bases between the two germline ends. Written as DNA, the CDR3 is TGTGCCTCTCAGACAGCCTACAATGAGCAGTTCTTC. Residues: CASQTAYNEQFF.

This clonotype was found many times. This rearrangement joins TRBV28 to TRBJ1-2; the match to TRBD1 covers 7 bases. CDR3 length equals 14 residues. Germline V CDR1 and CDR2: MDHEN, SYDVKM. J lost 6 bases, V lost 3 bases, and 7 bases had no gene match. The CDR3 nucleotides read TGTGCCAGCAGTTTTTACGACAGGGCTAATGGCTACACCTTC. Encoded protein: CASSFYDRANGYTF.

There are a few counts of this clonotype. The V and J genes are TRBV9 and TRBJ2-5, with 7 bases lining up with TRBD1. This CDR3 has 17 amino acids. The germline V gene encodes CDR1 SGDLS and CDR2 YYNGEE. V was pared by 0 bases and J by 2 bases, with 10 bases of the junction left unmatched. CDR3 sequence (DNA): TGTGCCAGCAGCGTAGGATTCGGACAGGCCGTTCAAGAGACCCAGTACTTC. Translating it yields CASSVGFGQAVQETQYF.